The entry below describes one T cell receptor (beta chain). Its antigen is not known. Alongside a J-beta primer mix, a sample-barcoded 5' primer served in a second PCR lasting about 7 to 11 cycles. One entry per CDR3 protein results from TCRdb running MiXCR on the 5' RACE reads. This sample yields more than 800,000 distinct CDR3 sequences, of which more than 25% are seen a single time; roughly 17% belongs to the top ten. The data stem from a study of blood T cells in healthy people across ages. Findings and caveats of the study: Estimated diversity that came from one million T cells was considered an underestimate. Both higher diversity and more naive CD4+ cells marked long-lived donors when set against aged donors. Older individuals had lower TCR beta diversity per million T cells (the decline was roughly linear).

Germline V gene sequence: CDR1 SSHAT, CDR2 FNYEAQ (reference sequence). Deletions cut 9 bases from V and 2 bases from J, with 15 bases between. The CDR3 totals 14 residues. The V call is TRBV7-7, the J call TRBJ2-3; possibly TRBD2 for D (6 bases). The TCR was taken from a woman of 80 years or more in good health. The specimen sequenced was blood. The CDR3 spells CARSPREHTDTQYF. The CDR3 DNA is TGTGCCAGAAGTCCGCGGGAACACACAGATACGCAGTATTTT.